This T cell receptor (beta chain) derives from a study of regulatory T cells in long-lasting Graves disease. iRepertoire HTBI primers and Arm-PCR of CDR3 regions built TCR beta libraries. TCRdb recomputed calls from the multiplex PCR reads with MiXCR, one row per CDR3 protein. The data contain 250,000 or so distinct CDR3 sequences, 20% to 25% of them seen just once; the ten biggest clones take up approximately 15%. Time point in this sample: newly diagnosed GD, antithyroid drugs for less than 3 months. From PBMCs, RNA was extracted and then used to make the TCR library. This clonotype was found a few times. CDR3 length: 13 amino acids. Germline V gene sequence: CDR1 SGHDT, CDR2 YYEEEE. V was pared by 0 bases and J by 2 bases, with 5 bases between.

This clonotype originated in a female donor with Graves disease. The material was peripheral blood mononuclear cells (PBMCs), obtained at new diagnosis, from a patient treated with antithyroid drugs. This chain uses TRBV5-6 with TRBJ1-2; D call uncertain. The CDR3 protein is CASSLERNYGYTF. CDR3 DNA sequence: TGTGCCAGCAGCTTGGAGAGGAACTATGGCTACACCTTC.